This TCR beta chain is drawn from a study of graft-versus-host responses after intestinal transplantation. The study's findings and limits: Early post-transplant HvG declines tracked with peak circulating GvH clone levels. Investigators detected GvH clones in recipient marrow, with some emerging earlier in ileum or blood.

With respect to this clone: Antigen specificity is unknown.

CDR1 is MNHNY, CDR2 SVGAGI, per germline (reference sequence). This CDR3 comprises 13 residues. The ends lost 0 bases at V and 15 bases at J; junction bases unmatched: 6. Sequencing was performed with immunoSEQ multiplex PCR; in TCRdb, only in-frame clones are kept and a portion is missing. The table lists 90,000 to 150,000 clones, over 80% of them singletons, with around 0.12% in the top ten. This specimen was unstimulated CD4+ T cells sorted from spleen or lymph node cells, taken before intestinal transplant. This chain links TRBV6-6 with TRBJ2-1; TRBD2 matches 9 bases. The sequence derives from a human donor who received an intestinal transplant. The CDR3 here is CASSYSTSGLPFF. In nucleotides, the CDR3 is TGTGCCAGCAGTTACTCGACTAGCGGATTACCGTTCTTC.